Each of the 31 T cell receptor beta chains below was sequenced from the same sample in a study of cytotoxic CD8 clonotypes in ibrutinib-treated CLL (dated by TCRdb to the early 2020s). The library was prepared using the immunoSEQ multiplex PCR assay. Here the immuneACCESS table is served through TCRdb, limited to in-frame sequences with V and J called. Missing clones are a known gap in these copies; in checked studies unresolved V genes cover under half, and the rest lacks a known reason. Here the sample has 150,000 to 200,000 clones; roughly 80% occur a single time. Roughly 4.5% of the sample is in the top ten clones. Taken with the paper, the label for time point translates to: roughly 2 years on ibrutinib. Sequenced material: PBMCs, taken after 24 months of ibrutinib treatment. The source of these receptors is a human donor with chronic lymphocytic leukemia.

This chain uses TRBV18 with TRBJ1-2; TRBD1 matches 9 bases. The V gene end was trimmed by 6 bases and the J gene end by 5 bases; junction bases not matched to a gene: 7. Germline V gene data show CDR1 as KGHSH and CDR2 as LQKENI. This CDR3 is built from 14 residues. CDR3 nucleotides: TGTGCCAGCTCTCACCGGGACAGGGTATATGGCTACACCTTC. The encoded protein is CASSHRDRVYGYTF.

The gene calls are TRBV5-1 and TRBJ2-3; 7 bases are shared with TRBD1. The CDR3 has 16 amino acids. V lost 0 bases and J lost 3; bases outside the gene matches: 7. Germline CDR1 is SGHRS and CDR2 is YFSETQ. In DNA form, the CDR3 reads TGCGCCAGCAGCTTGGCGGCGACAGGGCGGACAGATACGCAGTATTTT. Translated, it gives CASSLAATGRTDTQYF.

In nucleotides, the CDR3 is TGTGCCACCTTACCGACCAGGGGGAACATCTACGAGCAGTACTTC. As protein: CATLPTRGNIYEQYF. The chain uses TRBV7-2 and TRBJ2-7, with 7 bases identical to TRBD1. Germline CDR1 and CDR2: SGHTA and FQGNSA. Trimming cost V 10 bases and J 3 bases; bases outside gene matches: 15. The CDR3 length is 15 residues.

The rearrangement links TRBV29-1 to TRBJ2-1; D is perhaps TRBD2 (6 bases). The V end was cut by 2 bases, the J end by 9 bases, with 17 bases between. Germline V gives CDR1 SQVTM, CDR2 ANQGSEA. The CDR3 sequence is 14 residues long. The CDR3 region has the DNA TGCAGCGTTGAAACCCGGGAGAGAGGCTCTGAGCAGTTCTTC. Amino acids: CSVETRERGSEQFF.

The chain employs TRBV9 and TRBJ2-2; D unresolved. Trimming left V 0 bases short and J 1 base short, with 4 bases between. Germline values: CDR1 SGDLS, CDR2 YYNGEE. The length of the CDR3 is 14 residues. CDR3 loop: CASSVGGNTGELFF. The CDR3 region has the DNA TGTGCCAGCAGCGTAGGCGGGAACACCGGGGAGCTGTTTTTT.

The chain carries TRBV5-1 and TRBJ2-1; 7 bases are shared with TRBD1. Germline-derived CDR1 and CDR2 are SGHRS and YFSETQ. J was trimmed by 5 bases and V by 4 bases; bases with no gene match: 12. The CDR3 covers 16 residues. Here the CDR3 reads CASSPNAATGNNEQFF. The DNA of the CDR3 is TGCGCCAGCAGCCCAAACGCGGCGACAGGGAACAATGAGCAGTTCTTC.

The V call is TRBV5-4, the J call TRBJ2-1; D may be TRBD2 (5 bases). The CDR3 has 15 residues. Germline values: CDR1 SGHNT, CDR2 YYREEE (reference sequence). Trimming removed 7 bases from V and 1 base from J, with 15 bases in between. CDR3 sequence reads: CASWELGRSYNEQFF. The CDR3 bases are TGTGCCAGCTGGGAGTTAGGTCGGTCCTACAATGAGCAGTTCTTC. Supplemented by reference TRBV5-4 and TRBJ2-1, the full variable domain reads ETGVTQSPTHLIKTRGQQVTLRCSSQSGHNTVSWYQQALGQGPQFIFQYYREEENGRGNFPPRFSGLQFPNYSSELNVNALELDDSALYLCASWELGRSYNEQFFGPGTRLTVL.

This clone was detected once. The CDR3 loop reads CASSLTSGSIGELFF. DNA of the CDR3: TGTGCCAGCAGCTTAACTAGCGGGAGTATCGGGGAGCTGTTTTTT. V usage is TRBV7-3 and J usage is TRBJ2-2, with 9 nucleotides matching TRBD2. Germline V gene lookup returns CDR1 SGHTA and CDR2 FQGTGA. V lost 0 bases and J lost 7; bases outside the gene matches: 3. This CDR3 is 15 amino acids long.

Notes on this clone: The sample holds other DNA sequences that translate to the same CDR3. V is TRBV5-1 and J is TRBJ2-7, with D uncertain. Germline V gives CDR1 SGHRS, CDR2 YFSETQ. Trimming shortened V by 2 bases and J by 1 base, and 4 bases separated the two germline ends. The CDR3 contains 12 residues. CDR3 amino acids: CASSLPSYEQYF. The CDR3 DNA reads TGCGCCAGCAGCTTACCTTCCTACGAGCAGTACTTC.

The chain joins TRBV28 to TRBJ2-7, with unresolved D. The CDR3 is 16 amino acids. V was shortened by 5 bases and J by 0 bases, with 17 bases between the two germline ends. Germline lookup yields CDR1 MDHEN and CDR2 SYDVKM. CDR3 amino acids: CASSPLGKGSSYEQYF. The DNA for the CDR3 is TGTGCCAGCAGTCCCCTTGGGAAGGGAAGCTCCTACGAGCAGTACTTC.

The CDR3 sequence is CASTGARGGGNSPLHF. CDR3 DNA sequence: TGTGCCAGCACCGGTGCTAGGGGGGGCGGTAATTCACCCCTCCACTTT. The rearrangement links TRBV2 to TRBJ1-6; maybe TRBD1 (6 bases). The CDR3 sequence is 16 residues long. The germline CDR1 and CDR2 sequences are SNHLY and FYNNEI. The ends were cut back, 7 bases at V and 6 bases at J, with 19 bases in the middle.

CDR3 bases: TGCGCCAGCAGCTTGGCGGGGACCCCTGGAAACACCATATATTTT. Translated: CASSLAGTPGNTIYF. V usage is TRBV5-1 and J usage is TRBJ1-3, with D perhaps TRBD1 (5 bases). V was shortened by 0 bases and J by 2 bases, with 9 bases between the two germline ends. This CDR3 spans 15 amino acids. The V gene's germline CDR1 is SGHRS and CDR2 YFSETQ.

As regards this clone: At the DNA level, this CDR3 is encoded by other sequences in the same sample as well. This rearrangement joins TRBV19 to TRBJ1-5, with D uncertain. The CDR3 has 15 residues. In germline, CDR1 is LNHDA, CDR2 SQIVND (reference sequence). V lost 2 bases, J lost 0 bases, and 8 bases lay in between. CDR3 region: CASSIMGNSNQPQHF. The CDR3 DNA is TGTGCCAGTAGTATAATGGGGAATAGCAATCAGCCCCAGCATTTT.

For the CDR3, the DNA is TGCGCCAGCAGCCCTTCGCTGGCCGGGTGGGAGACCCAGTACTTC. Its translation is CASSPSLAGWETQYF. The chain links TRBV5-1 to TRBJ2-5, with no clear D. CDR3 size: 15 residues. The germline V and J ends were trimmed by 4 bases and 5 bases, with 18 bases remaining between them. CDR1 and CDR2 from the germline V gene are SGHRS and YFSETQ. Complete variable domain (other parts from reference TRBV5-1 and TRBJ2-5): KAGVTQTPRYLIKTRGQQVTLSCSPISGHRSVSWYQQTPGQGLQFLFEYFSETQRNKGNFPGRFSGRQFSNSRSEMNVSTLELGDSALYLCASSPSLAGWETQYFGPGTRLLVL.

This chain uses TRBV28 with TRBJ1-2; 12 bases align to TRBD1. The CDR3 is 14 amino acids. Germline CDR1 MDHEN, CDR2 SYDVKM. After removal of 5 bases from V and 2 bases from J, the junction contained 0 bases not matched to a gene. The DNA for the CDR3 is TGTGCCAGCAGTGGGACAGGGGGCAACTATGGCTACACCTTC. It encodes CASSGTGGNYGYTF.

The V gene is TRBV6-5, the J gene TRBJ1-3, with D possibly being TRBD1 (6 bases). This CDR3 has 15 residues. Trimming shortened V by 2 bases and J by 4 bases, and 12 bases separated the two germline ends. CDR1 MNHEY and CDR2 SVGAGI come from the germline V gene. In DNA form, the CDR3 reads TGTGCCAGCAGTTACGACAGGCATCCAGGAAACACCATATATTTT. It encodes CASSYDRHPGNTIYF.

The chain carries TRBV7-8 and TRBJ2-3; D is possibly TRBD2 (5 bases). CDR3 length equals 14 residues. The V end was cut by 1 base, the J end by 6 bases, with 11 bases between. Germline V gene data show CDR1 as SGHVS and CDR2 as FQNEAQ. CDR3 nucleotides: TGTGCCAGCAGCTTAGGGCGGGCGGGCGATACGCAGTATTTT. Its translation: CASSLGRAGDTQYF. The complete variable domain, with remaining parts taken from reference TRBV7-8 and TRBJ2-3, reads GAGVSQSPRYKVAKRGQDVALRCDPISGHVSLFWYQQALGQGPEFLTYFQNEAQLDKSGLPSDRFFAERPEGSVSTLKIQRTQQEDSAVYLCASSLGRAGDTQYFGPGTRLTVL.

The V call is TRBV18, the J call TRBJ2-1; no definite D call. The CDR3 is 16 residues long. V lost 2 bases and J lost 3, with 14 bases in between. Germline V CDR1 and CDR2: KGHSH, LQKENI. The CDR3 coding sequence is TGTGCCAGCTCACCATCCCGGAGTTCACTCTACAATGAGCAGTTCTTC. Translation gives CASSPSRSSLYNEQFF.

V gene TRBV5-1 combines with J gene TRBJ2-5, with 8 bases that match TRBD2. The CDR3 spans 17 residues. Germline-derived CDR1 and CDR2 are SGHRS and YFSETQ. V lost 4 bases, J lost 5 bases, and 16 bases stayed unmatched. Written as DNA, the CDR3 is TGCGCCAGCAGCCCCGGGGCTGCCGGGGGGGCCCGGGAGACCCAGTACTTC. Translated: CASSPGAAGGARETQYF.

V is TRBV6-6 and J is TRBJ2-5; 8 bases match TRBD2. The CDR3 has 16 residues. Trimming took 2 bases from V and 2 from J; bases not matched to a gene: 7. From germline, CDR1 is MNHNY and CDR2 SVGAGI (reference sequence). The CDR3 here is CASSYGLSGSQETQYF. The CDR3 region has the DNA TGTGCCAGCAGTTACGGCCTAAGCGGGAGTCAAGAGACCCAGTACTTC.

The V call is TRBV11-2, the J call TRBJ1-4; D may be TRBD1 (5 bases). The CDR3 length is 15 residues. Germline V gene data show CDR1 as SGHAT and CDR2 as FQNNGV. V lost 6 bases and J 8 bases, leaving 19 bases between the germline ends. The CDR3 DNA sequence: TGTGCCAGCAGGATCCCGTGGAAGGGGAAGGAAAAACTGTTTTTT. It encodes CASRIPWKGKEKLFF.

The chain couples TRBV7-2 to TRBJ1-2; tentatively, D is TRBD1 (6 bases). This CDR3 region has 15 residues. CDR1 is SGHTA and CDR2 is FQGNSA in the germline V gene. Trimming took 3 bases from V and 2 from J, leaving 13 bases between them. CDR3 DNA: TGTGCCAGCAGCTTGTCAACAGGGCCGAACTATGGCTACACCTTC. It encodes CASSLSTGPNYGYTF.

The V gene is TRBV5-4, the J gene TRBJ2-2; no definite D call. Germline values: CDR1 SGHNT, CDR2 YYREEE (reference sequence). V was clipped by 4 bases and J by 7 bases, with 14 bases between them. The CDR3 spans 14 residues. The CDR3 region is CASSLRSPIGELFF. DNA of the CDR3: TGTGCCAGCAGCCTCCGGTCCCCCATCGGGGAGCTGTTTTTT.

A note on this clone: One end of the junction varies from germline; a read error may be responsible. The chain links TRBV7-7 to TRBJ2-7; TRBD1 matches at 10 bases. The CDR3 is 15 amino acids. Per the germline V gene, CDR1 is SSHAT and CDR2 is FNYEAQ (reference sequence). As DNA, the CDR3 is TGTGCTAGCAGCCCGGGACAGGGGACGGGCTACGAGCAGTACTTC. As protein: CASSPGQGTGYEQYF. Looking up the rest from reference TRBV7-7 and TRBJ2-7 gives the full variable domain: GAGVSQSPRYKVTKRGQDVTLRCDPISSHATLYWYQQALGQGPEFLTYFNYEAQPDKSGLPSDRFSAERPEGSISTLTIQRTEQRDSAMYRCASSPGQGTGYEQYFGPGTRLTVT.

The gene calls are TRBV2 and TRBJ1-3, with D possibly being TRBD1 (5 bases). This CDR3 contains 13 residues. Germline CDR1 is SNHLY and CDR2 is FYNNEI. V dropped 5 bases and J dropped 2 bases, with 7 bases sitting between them. Here the CDR3 reads CASSIQAGNTIYF. The CDR3 DNA is TGTGCCAGCAGTATACAGGCTGGAAACACCATATATTTT.

This chain connects TRBV28 to TRBJ2-7; D is unclear. Germline lookup yields CDR1 MDHEN and CDR2 SYDVKM. The CDR3 runs 13 residues. The V end was cut by 10 bases, the J end by 3 bases, with 16 bases between. In DNA form, the CDR3 reads TGTGCCACCATAGCACCATCATACTACGAGCAGTACTTC. Its translation is CATIAPSYYEQYF.

This clone was detected only once. The J gene is TRBJ2-6, the V gene TRBV28; D is perhaps TRBD1 or TRBD2 (6 bases each). The CDR3 loop spans 19 amino acids. Germline V gives CDR1 MDHEN, CDR2 SYDVKM. Trimming left V 5 bases short and J 1 base short, with 21 bases between. The CDR3 DNA sequence: TGTGCCAGCAGTCCACCTCAGGGGAGGAGGGTATCTGGGGCCAACGTCCTGACTTTC. Protein: CASSPPQGRRVSGANVLTF.

The chain combines TRBV10-3 with TRBJ2-7, with a tentative D call TRBD1 (6 bases). Germline CDR1 reads ENHRY; CDR2 reads SYGVKD. CDR3 length equals 15 residues. Trimming left V 7 bases short and J 5 bases short, with 21 bases between. CDR3 sequence reads: CAITSNLGQRHEQYF. For the CDR3, the DNA is TGTGCCATCACTTCAAATCTCGGACAGCGCCACGAGCAGTACTTC.

The rearrangement links TRBV28 to TRBJ2-7; TRBD1 matches at 8 bases. V lost 5 bases to trimming and J lost 1 base; unmatched junction nucleotides: 4. CDR1 and CDR2 from the germline V gene are MDHEN and SYDVKM. The CDR3 runs to 14 residues. The CDR3 DNA follows: TGTGCCAGCAGTCTCGACAGGGGTTCCTACGAGCAGTACTTC. It yields the protein CASSLDRGSYEQYF.

The rearrangement joins TRBV7-9 to TRBJ2-5, with TRBD2 identical over 7 bases. Per germline, CDR1 SEHNR and CDR2 FQNEAQ (reference sequence). The V and J ends lost 5 bases and 8 bases, in that order; junction bases with no gene match: 8. The CDR3 runs 13 residues. The CDR3 nucleotides are TGTGCCAGCAGCACCTCGGGGGGTGCTACCCAGTACTTC. Translation: CASSTSGGATQYF.

The chain has TRBV28 and TRBJ2-5, with 10 bases matching TRBD2. In germline, CDR1 is MDHEN, CDR2 SYDVKM. The trim removed 6 bases at V and 3 bases at J, leaving 4 bases unmatched. The CDR3 has 14 amino acids. Here the CDR3 DNA reads TGTGCCAGCAGGCGCCTAGCGGGAGAAGAGACCCAGTACTTC. Its translation: CASRRLAGEETQYF. The entire variable domain, with the rest obtained from reference TRBV28 and TRBJ2-5, is as follows: DVKVTQSSRYLVKRTGEKVFLECVQDMDHENMFWYRQDPGLGLRLIYFSYDVKMKEKGDIPEGYSVSREKKERFSLILESASTNQTSMYLCASRRLAGEETQYFGPGTRLLVL.